The present T cell receptor (beta chain) was sequenced within a study of shared clonotypes between healthy human individuals. Study background: Plates per donor: three CD4 naive, three CD4 memory, two CD8 naive, one CD8 memory.

Per the original data handling: ImmunoSEQ yielded junction-only sequences lacking quality scores, so filtering differed. TCRdb's copy holds only in-frame clones and misses some; the assay was immunoSEQ multiplex PCR. Clone size and the V and J calls come from that table; the DNA yielded D and trimming. Of about 820,000 clones listed, roughly 92% were seen once; the top ten hold nearly 25%. The germline V gene has CDR1 LGHNA and CDR2 YSLEER. The CDR3 is 17 residues long. The ends lost 0 bases at V and 2 bases at J; junction bases unmatched: 6. Terminally differentiated effector memory CD45RA+ cells were left out of the naive CD8 fraction, which was CD45RO-negative and positively selected for CCR7.

This chain uses TRBV4-3 with TRBJ2-2; 7 bases fit TRBD1. The sequenced material came from naive CD8+ T cells sorted from blood. This clonotype was sampled from a man in his thirties or forties in good health. The CDR3 reads CASSQDRTGRNTGELFF. The CDR3, as DNA: TGCGCCAGCAGCCAAGACCGGACAGGACGCAACACCGGGGAGCTGTTTTTT.